One and the same sample provided the 18 T cell receptor beta chains below, sequenced in a study of identical twins. TCRdb fed the 5' RACE reads into MiXCR, producing one record per CDR3 protein. The sample has some 500,000 distinct CDR3 sequences, roughly 21% seen once. These same data were also listed under a study on T cells expressing NK-cell markers.

The sequencing input was CD4+ T cells sorted from blood. These receptors were taken from a woman aged 18-35 years in good health.

The chain is built from TRBV20-1 and TRBJ2-3, with 13 nucleotides matching TRBD2. This CDR3 has 18 residues. Germline V gives CDR1 DFQATT, CDR2 SNEGSKA (reference sequence). J lost 4 bases, V lost 5 bases, and 15 bases had no gene match. The CDR3 here is CSAQSRTSGSKSADTQYF. CDR3 in DNA: TGCAGTGCTCAATCCCGGACTAGCGGGAGTAAGTCTGCAGATACGCAGTATTTT.

This clonotype turned up a few times. The V gene is TRBV11-2, the J gene TRBJ2-5; tentative D call: TRBD1 (8 bases). Germline-derived CDR1 and CDR2 are SGHAT and FQNNGV. CDR3 length: 18 amino acids. V lost 5 bases and J 3 bases, leaving 25 bases between the germline ends. DNA of the CDR3: TGTGCCAGCAGCCCGAATCACCAGGACAGGGAGGGCGAAGAGACCCAGTACTTC. Translating it yields CASSPNHQDREGEETQYF.

This clonotype was counted a few times. The junction departs from germline at one end; a sequencing error may be responsible. The chain uses TRBV5-1 and TRBJ2-2; 8 positions agree with TRBD2. The CDR3 spans 13 residues. Per the germline V gene, CDR1 is SGHRS and CDR2 is YFSETQ. CDR3 residues: CATSGSATGELFF. CDR3 DNA: TGCGCCACCAGCGGGAGTGCCACCGGGGAGCTGTTTTTT.

This clonotype was recorded a few times. This chain joins TRBV5-1 and TRBJ1-1; TRBD1 matches at 12 bases. This CDR3 contains 16 residues. Germline CDR1 reads SGHRS; CDR2 reads YFSETQ. Trimming took 2 bases from V and 1 from J; bases not matched to a gene: 3. The CDR3 DNA sequence: TGCGCCAGCAGCTTAGGGACAGGGGGCTGGAACACTGAAGCTTTCTTT. It specifies CASSLGTGGWNTEAFF.

The chain is built from TRBV19 and TRBJ2-1; 9 positions agree with TRBD2. The CDR3 spans 15 residues. V lost 5 bases and J lost 7; bases outside the gene matches: 9. Germline CDR1 is LNHDA and CDR2 is SQIVND (reference sequence). CDR3 sequence: CASSHRASGMNEQFF. Written as DNA, the CDR3 is TGTGCCAGTAGTCACCGAGCTAGCGGGATGAATGAGCAGTTCTTC.

The J gene is TRBJ2-3, the V gene TRBV20-1; 9 bases line up with TRBD2. The V and J ends lost 1 base and 2 bases, in that order; junction bases with no gene match: 16. Germline loops: CDR1 DFQATT, CDR2 SNEGSKA (reference sequence). The CDR3 runs 19 residues. CDR3 DNA sequence: TGCAGTGCTAGAGGGTGGTGGAGCGGGGGGCCCTCTACCACAGATACGCAGTATTTT. Residues: CSARGWWSGGPSTTDTQYF.

DNA for the CDR3: TGTGCCATCAGGCCCCGGGACAGGGGAAACAATGAGCAGTTCTTC. Translated: CAIRPRDRGNNEQFF. This chain joins TRBV10-3 and TRBJ2-1; 10 bases are shared with TRBD1. This CDR3 is built from 15 residues. CDR1 is ENHRY and CDR2 is SYGVKD in the germline V gene. V dropped 6 bases and J dropped 5; count of bases not matched to a gene: 7.

This clonotype was recorded once. V usage is TRBV2 and J usage is TRBJ2-3, with 12 bases identical to TRBD2. J was trimmed by 6 bases and V by 5 bases; bases with no gene match: 6. The germline gives CDR1 SNHLY, CDR2 FYNNEI. The CDR3 has 15 amino acids. The CDR3 region is CASSPRLAGEDTQYF. For the CDR3, the DNA is TGTGCCAGCAGTCCAAGACTAGCGGGGGAGGATACGCAGTATTTT.

This clonotype was counted only a few times. The rearrangement uses TRBV5-1 and TRBJ2-1, with a tentative D call TRBD1 (5 bases). Germline V gene sequence: CDR1 SGHRS, CDR2 YFSETQ. V lost 0 bases to trimming and J lost 9 bases, with 10 bases between them. The CDR3 extends over 13 amino acids. In nucleotides, the CDR3 is TGCGCCAGCAGCTTGGTGGGAAGGGGTGAGCAGTTCTTC. Encoded protein: CASSLVGRGEQFF.

V usage is TRBV7-9 and J usage is TRBJ2-1, with TRBD2 matching over 10 bases. With V trimmed by 1 base and J by 4 bases, 7 bases remained unmatched. The CDR3 has 17 amino acids. CDR1 is SEHNR and CDR2 is FQNEAQ in the germline V gene (reference sequence). The CDR3 DNA reads TGTGCCAGCAGCTTAGACGCGACTAGCGGGCTGTACAATGAGCAGTTCTTC. Protein: CASSLDATSGLYNEQFF.

V is TRBV15 and J is TRBJ2-5; TRBD2 aligns across 8 bases. Per the germline V gene, CDR1 is LNHNV and CDR2 is YYDKDF (reference sequence). Germline trimming cut 9 bases from V and 7 bases from J; bases unmatched to any gene: 10. This CDR3 is 13 amino acids long. CDR3 in amino acids: CATVAGTQRTQYF. The CDR3 DNA is TGTGCCACGGTAGCGGGGACCCAACGGACCCAGTACTTC.

The J gene is TRBJ2-7, the V gene TRBV15; D is possibly TRBD1 (5 bases). Germline values: CDR1 LNHNV, CDR2 YYDKDF (reference sequence). Between the trimmed V and J ends, which lost 1 base and 2 bases, there was a span of 15 bases. The CDR3 contains 16 residues. CDR3 coding DNA: TGTGCCACCAGCAGAGGGGCCAGGGAAAGGACCTACGAGCAGTACTTC. Amino acids: CATSRGARERTYEQYF.

The chain is built from TRBV25-1 and TRBJ2-7; 7 bases agree with TRBD1. From germline, CDR1 is MGHDK and CDR2 SYGVNS. This CDR3 region has 15 residues. Trimming took 6 bases from V and 1 from J; bases not matched to a gene: 9. The CDR3 loop is CASSSPRQGSYEQYF. The CDR3, as DNA: TGTGCCAGCAGCTCCCCCCGACAGGGTTCCTACGAGCAGTACTTC.

This clonotype has a handful of counts. The rearrangement uses TRBV20-1 and TRBJ2-5; D not certain. CDR1 DFQATT and CDR2 SNEGSKA come from the germline V gene (reference sequence). V shed 0 bases and J shed 5 bases, with 10 bases lying between them. There are 13 residues in the CDR3. Written as DNA, the CDR3 is TGCAGTGCTAGAGATCCTGGCCGGGAGACCCAGTACTTC. Translated: CSARDPGRETQYF.

The chain carries TRBV20-1 and TRBJ1-1; 7 positions agree with TRBD1. Germline-derived CDR1 and CDR2 are DFQATT and SNEGSKA (reference sequence). Trimming cost V 0 bases and J 0 bases; bases outside gene matches: 4. The CDR3 covers 15 residues. For the CDR3, the DNA is TGCAGTGCTAGAGATGGGACAGAGATGAACACTGAAGCTTTCTTT. Translation: CSARDGTEMNTEAFF.

The chain employs TRBV4-3 and TRBJ2-2; tentatively, D is TRBD1 (5 bases). V was pared by 2 bases and J by 6 bases, with 10 bases between. Germline V gene sequence: CDR1 LGHNA, CDR2 YSLEER. The length of the CDR3 is 14 residues. The CDR3 spells CASSQPQGSGELFF. The CDR3 bases are TGCGCCAGCAGCCAACCGCAGGGTTCCGGGGAGCTGTTTTTT.

CDR3 sequence: CSGQGASEKLFF. CDR3 nucleotide sequence: TGCAGTGGACAGGGGGCTTCCGAAAAACTGTTTTTT. This chain links TRBV29-1 with TRBJ1-4; 11 positions agree with TRBD1. The CDR3 is 12 amino acids. Germline lookup yields CDR1 SQVTM and CDR2 ANQGSEA.

This clonotype has just a few counts. The V call is TRBV5-1, the J call TRBJ1-1; 10 bases are a match to TRBD1. Germline V gives CDR1 SGHRS, CDR2 YFSETQ. V lost 6 bases, J lost 3 bases, and 8 bases stayed unmatched. The CDR3 is made up of 15 amino acids. The chain's CDR3 is CASNPTGGMDTEAFF. DNA for the CDR3: TGCGCCAGCAACCCGACAGGGGGCATGGACACTGAAGCTTTCTTT. The variable domain in full, completed from reference TRBV5-1 and TRBJ1-1, reads KAGVTQTPRYLIKTRGQQVTLSCSPISGHRSVSWYQQTPGQGLQFLFEYFSETQRNKGNFPGRFSGRQFSNSRSEMNVSTLELGDSALYLCASNPTGGMDTEAFFGQGTRLTVV.